This is a list of T cell receptor beta chains from one sample in a study of cytomegalovirus exposure and HLA in healthy donors. Sequenced by immunoSEQ multiplex PCR; TCRdb stores in-frame clones only, minus some. The sample has roughly 130,000 clones; nearly 90% are singletons. Sequencing used PBMCs. These receptors all come from a man younger than 40 in good health and CMV-seronegative. Each CDR3 is given with its conserved first and last residue. Each record gives: J gene, D gene, clone size, V gene, CDR3 protein, CDR3 DNA. A D gene is named only where the DNA matches it firmly. The listing skips clone size in some rows; elsewhere it reads once, few, many or a size class.

j_call: TRBJ1-2; d_call: NA; clone_size: NA; v_call: TRBV4-3; cdr3_aa: CASSQDAGGDGYTF; cdr3_nt: TGCGCCAGCAGCCAAGATGCGGGGGGGGATGGCTACACCTTC
j_call: TRBJ2-7; d_call: TRBD1; clone_size: NA; v_call: TRBV4-3; cdr3_aa: CASSQDPGGFYEQYF; cdr3_nt: TGCGCCAGCAGCCAAGATCCAGGGGGCTTCTACGAGCAGTACTTC
j_call: TRBJ1-2; d_call: NA; clone_size: NA; v_call: TRBV6-5; cdr3_aa: CASSYSSGGSGYTF; cdr3_nt: TGTGCCAGCAGTTACTCATCGGGGGGCTCTGGCTACACCTTC
j_call: TRBJ2-5; d_call: TRBD2; clone_size: NA; v_call: TRBV5-1; cdr3_aa: CASTLTSGGVAETQYF; cdr3_nt: TGCGCCAGCACCCTGACTAGCGGGGGGGTGGCTGAGACCCAGTACTTC
j_call: TRBJ2-5; d_call: NA; clone_size: NA; v_call: TRBV27; cdr3_aa: CASSTTGGGQPWGTQYF; cdr3_nt: TGTGCCAGCAGCACAACGGGTGGGGGCCAACCCTGGGGGACCCAGTACTTC
j_call: TRBJ1-6; d_call: NA; clone_size: NA; v_call: TRBV4-1; cdr3_aa: CASSQDPRDYNSPLHF; cdr3_nt: TGCGCCAGCAGCCAAGATCCCAGGGACTATAATTCACCCCTCCACTTT
j_call: TRBJ2-5; d_call: TRBD2; clone_size: NA; v_call: TRBV14; cdr3_aa: CASSPRAGAQETQYF; cdr3_nt: TGTGCCAGCAGCCCAAGAGCGGGGGCCCAAGAGACCCAGTACTTC
j_call: TRBJ2-7; d_call: NA; clone_size: once; v_call: TRBV5-6; cdr3_aa: CASSPGTYEQYF; cdr3_nt: TGTGCCAGCAGCCCGGGGACCTACGAGCAGTACTTC
j_call: TRBJ1-1; d_call: TRBD1; clone_size: NA; v_call: TRBV5-1; cdr3_aa: CASSLRTGGTEAFF; cdr3_nt: TGCGCCAGCAGCCTCCGGACAGGGGGCACTGAAGCTTTCTTT
j_call: TRBJ2-7; d_call: TRBD1; clone_size: NA; v_call: TRBV6-5; cdr3_aa: CASRNLGQGSYEQYF; cdr3_nt: TGTGCCAGCAGAAACCTTGGACAGGGCTCCTACGAGCAGTACTTC
j_call: TRBJ2-5; d_call: TRBD2; clone_size: NA; v_call: TRBV9; cdr3_aa: CASSVAGGSYQETQYF; cdr3_nt: TGTGCCAGCAGCGTAGCCGGGGGGTCCTACCAAGAGACCCAGTACTTC
j_call: TRBJ2-1; d_call: TRBD1; clone_size: NA; v_call: TRBV7-8; cdr3_aa: CASSFVKQGVFFEQFF; cdr3_nt: TGTGCCAGCAGCTTTGTCAAACAGGGGGTTTTTTTTGAGCAGTTCTTC
j_call: TRBJ1-4; d_call: NA; clone_size: NA; v_call: TRBV7-9; cdr3_aa: CASSLPSTTNEKLFF; cdr3_nt: TGTGCCAGCAGCTTACCTTCTACAACTAATGAAAAACTGTTTTTT
j_call: TRBJ2-2; d_call: TRBD2; clone_size: NA; v_call: TRBV27; cdr3_aa: CASTRDGGTWDTGELFF; cdr3_nt: TGTGCCAGCACCCGGGACGGGGGGACTTGGGACACCGGGGAGCTGTTTTTT
j_call: TRBJ1-2; d_call: NA; clone_size: NA; v_call: TRBV5-5; cdr3_aa: CASSLAVRGIYGYTF; cdr3_nt: TGTGCCAGCAGCTTGGCCGTCAGGGGAATCTATGGCTACACCTTC
j_call: TRBJ2-7; d_call: TRBD1; clone_size: few; v_call: TRBV6-5; cdr3_aa: CASSYGTGTGEQYF; cdr3_nt: TGTGCCAGCAGTTACGGGACAGGGACTGGCGAGCAGTACTTC
j_call: TRBJ2-1; d_call: TRBD2; clone_size: NA; v_call: TRBV4-3; cdr3_aa: CASSPARLAGAYNEQFF; cdr3_nt: TGCGCCAGCAGCCCAGCTAGACTAGCGGGGGCCTACAATGAGCAGTTCTTC
j_call: TRBJ1-5; d_call: NA; clone_size: NA; v_call: TRBV25-1; cdr3_aa: CASSDDNLNQPQHF; cdr3_nt: TGTGCCAGCAGTGATGACAACCTAAATCAGCCCCAGCATTTT
j_call: TRBJ2-1; d_call: NA; clone_size: NA; v_call: TRBV18; cdr3_aa: CASSPTEGRGHNEQFF; cdr3_nt: TGTGCCAGCTCACCGACGGAAGGCAGGGGCCACAATGAGCAGTTCTTC
j_call: TRBJ2-7; d_call: TRBD1; clone_size: once; v_call: TRBV7-2; cdr3_aa: CASSRRAGTVAYEQYF; cdr3_nt: TGTGCCAGCAGCCGAAGGGCCGGGACAGTAGCCTACGAGCAGTACTTC
j_call: TRBJ2-7; d_call: TRBD1; clone_size: NA; v_call: TRBV7-9; cdr3_aa: CASSSRDSGYEQYF; cdr3_nt: TGTGCCAGCAGCTCCCGGGACAGCGGATACGAGCAGTACTTC
j_call: TRBJ2-1; d_call: TRBD1; clone_size: once; v_call: TRBV7-2; cdr3_aa: CASSSGTGRGNEQFF; cdr3_nt: TGTGCCAGCAGCTCCGGGACAGGGCGGGGGAATGAGCAGTTCTTC
j_call: TRBJ1-2; d_call: NA; clone_size: NA; v_call: TRBV19; cdr3_aa: CASTPTGNYGYTF; cdr3_nt: TGTGCCAGTACCCCTACAGGGAACTATGGCTACACCTTC
j_call: TRBJ2-7; d_call: TRBD2; clone_size: NA; v_call: TRBV5-1; cdr3_aa: CASSPATSGAAPYEQYF; cdr3_nt: TGCGCCAGCAGCCCGGCGACTAGCGGGGCCGCCCCCTACGAGCAGTACTTC
j_call: TRBJ2-3; d_call: TRBD1; clone_size: NA; v_call: TRBV5-1; cdr3_aa: CASNGRQGSTDTQYF; cdr3_nt: TGCGCCAGCAACGGACGACAGGGCAGCACAGATACGCAGTATTTT
j_call: TRBJ2-7; d_call: NA; clone_size: NA; v_call: TRBV27; cdr3_aa: CASSLWGGLTYEQYF; cdr3_nt: TGTGCCAGCAGTTTATGGGGGGGCTTAACGTACGAGCAGTACTTC
j_call: TRBJ2-3; d_call: TRBD2; clone_size: NA; v_call: TRBV7-9; cdr3_aa: CASSPGAAGDTDTQYF; cdr3_nt: TGTGCCAGCAGCCCGGGGGCAGCGGGGGACACAGATACGCAGTATTTT
j_call: TRBJ1-3; d_call: NA; clone_size: NA; v_call: TRBV27; cdr3_aa: CASSLQGPFLSGNTIYF; cdr3_nt: TGTGCCAGCAGTTTACAGGGGCCGTTCCTCTCTGGAAACACCATATATTTT
j_call: TRBJ2-3; d_call: NA; clone_size: NA; v_call: TRBV15; cdr3_aa: CATSRLVGDTQYF; cdr3_nt: TGTGCCACCAGCAGACTGGTCGGGGATACGCAGTATTTT
j_call: TRBJ2-1; d_call: TRBD1; clone_size: NA; v_call: TRBV19; cdr3_aa: CASRPQGGEQFF; cdr3_nt: TGTGCCAGTAGGCCACAGGGGGGTGAGCAGTTCTTC
j_call: TRBJ2-1; d_call: TRBD1; clone_size: few; v_call: TRBV29-1; cdr3_aa: CSVRGQYNEQFF; cdr3_nt: TGCAGCGTGAGGGGACAGTACAATGAGCAGTTCTTC
j_call: TRBJ1-2; d_call: NA; clone_size: NA; v_call: TRBV6-5; cdr3_aa: CASSPGQPINYGYTF; cdr3_nt: TGTGCCAGCAGTCCCGGACAGCCAATTAACTATGGCTACACCTTC
j_call: TRBJ2-7; d_call: NA; clone_size: NA; v_call: TRBV7-3; cdr3_aa: CASSPGADQVGQYF; cdr3_nt: TGTGCCAGCAGCCCAGGGGCAGATCAGGTCGGGCAGTACTTC
j_call: TRBJ2-5; d_call: NA; clone_size: NA; v_call: TRBV28; cdr3_aa: CASSLPRSETQYF; cdr3_nt: TGTGCCAGCAGTCTCCCTAGGTCAGAGACCCAGTACTTC
j_call: TRBJ2-7; d_call: TRBD1; clone_size: NA; v_call: TRBV11-2; cdr3_aa: CASSLAGGMSYEQYF; cdr3_nt: TGTGCCAGCAGCTTAGCAGGGGGAATGTCCTACGAGCAGTACTTC
j_call: TRBJ1-5; d_call: TRBD1; clone_size: few; v_call: TRBV4-2; cdr3_aa: CASSQDTGGNFQPQHF; cdr3_nt: TGTGCCAGCAGCCAAGATACAGGGGGCAATTTTCAGCCCCAGCATTTT
j_call: TRBJ2-7; d_call: TRBD1; clone_size: NA; v_call: TRBV5-1; cdr3_aa: CASSPDRDPYEQYF; cdr3_nt: TGCGCCAGCAGCCCTGACAGGGACCCCTACGAGCAGTACTTC
j_call: TRBJ2-3; d_call: TRBD2; clone_size: NA; v_call: TRBV15; cdr3_aa: CATSRAGGGPGDTQYF; cdr3_nt: TGTGCCACCAGCAGAGCAGGCGGGGGGCCGGGAGATACGCAGTATTTT
j_call: TRBJ2-3; d_call: TRBD1; clone_size: NA; v_call: TRBV4-3; cdr3_aa: CASSQDPQGAKDTQYF; cdr3_nt: TGCGCCAGCAGCCAAGATCCCCAGGGGGCCAAAGATACGCAGTATTTT
j_call: TRBJ1-6; d_call: NA; clone_size: NA; v_call: TRBV6-4; cdr3_aa: CASSLNIMGSPLHF; cdr3_nt: TGTGCCAGCAGTCTAAACATAATGGGCTCACCCCTCCACTTT
j_call: TRBJ2-7; d_call: NA; clone_size: NA; v_call: TRBV4-1; cdr3_aa: CASTREMRGRKDEQYF; cdr3_nt: TGCGCCAGCACCCGTGAGATGCGGGGGCGAAAGGACGAGCAGTACTTC
j_call: TRBJ2-1; d_call: TRBD2; clone_size: NA; v_call: TRBV27; cdr3_aa: CASSLASGGYYNEQFF; cdr3_nt: TGTGCCAGCAGTTTAGCTAGCGGGGGATACTACAATGAGCAGTTCTTC
j_call: TRBJ1-5; d_call: NA; clone_size: NA; v_call: TRBV6-5; cdr3_aa: CASSYYKGQPQHF; cdr3_nt: TGTGCCAGCAGTTACTATAAGGGGCAGCCCCAGCATTTT
j_call: TRBJ1-2; d_call: TRBD1; clone_size: NA; v_call: TRBV18; cdr3_aa: CASSGEQGAIYGYTF; cdr3_nt: TGTGCCAGCTCGGGGGAACAGGGGGCGATCTATGGCTACACCTTC
j_call: TRBJ2-1; d_call: TRBD2; clone_size: NA; v_call: TRBV5-1; cdr3_aa: CASSFRLAGNNEQFF; cdr3_nt: TGCGCCAGCAGCTTTAGACTAGCGGGGAACAATGAGCAGTTCTTC
j_call: TRBJ2-7; d_call: NA; clone_size: NA; v_call: TRBV14; cdr3_aa: CASSQFSYEQYF; cdr3_nt: TGTGCCAGCAGCCAATTCTCGTACGAGCAGTACTTC
j_call: TRBJ1-1; d_call: TRBD1; clone_size: NA; v_call: TRBV7-9; cdr3_aa: CASSRRTGQPNTEAFF; cdr3_nt: TGTGCCAGCAGCCGGAGGACAGGGCAACCTAACACTGAAGCTTTCTTT
j_call: TRBJ2-7; d_call: TRBD1; clone_size: NA; v_call: TRBV7-8; cdr3_aa: CASSWTGSHEQYF; cdr3_nt: TGTGCCAGCAGCTGGACAGGGTCCCACGAGCAGTACTTC
j_call: TRBJ2-7; d_call: NA; clone_size: NA; v_call: TRBV7-3; cdr3_aa: CASSPGGLGEQYF; cdr3_nt: TGTGCCAGCAGCCCCGGGGGTTTGGGCGAGCAGTACTTC
j_call: TRBJ1-2; d_call: TRBD1; clone_size: NA; v_call: TRBV6-1; cdr3_aa: CASSAVDRVGYTF; cdr3_nt: TGTGCCAGCAGTGCCGTTGACAGGGTTGGCTACACCTTC
j_call: TRBJ1-1; d_call: TRBD1; clone_size: NA; v_call: TRBV29-1; cdr3_aa: CSAVQGVDTEAFF; cdr3_nt: TGCAGCGCCGTACAGGGGGTTGACACTGAAGCTTTCTTT